This TCR beta chain was found in a study of cytomegalovirus exposure and HLA in healthy donors (dated by TCRdb to about 2017). In terms of the full investigation: An earlier analysis of several hundred of the donors reported approximately 300 Gb of sequence data and around 110 million unique TCR beta sequences from 150 million to 200 million T cells. Roughly 300 gigabases of sequencing data and 70 million to 100 million unique TCR sequences made up an early release that covered 500 to 650 HLA-typed donors. Of the roughly 390 genotyped donors, around 81% fell in the genetic ancestry cluster associated with self-reported Caucasian donors. The aim of the study was to test whether cataloging public T cell receptors could identify signatures of past pathogen exposure. The T cell repertoires of 670 or so subjects were profiled by immunosequencing and related to cytomegalovirus serostatus. In addition to the first cohort of 500 to 850 subjects, a separate validation cohort of 120 different subjects was used. High-throughput TCR immunosequencing, statistical association of individual TCRs with disease status, and machine learning were combined to predict cytomegalovirus infection status. In a later analysis, previously published TCR beta repertoires from 666 donors were re-analyzed and high-resolution HLA genotyping was added so that TCR occurrence patterns could be studied. In the later analysis, no new phenotypic data were used to find candidate immune exposures; instead, reliance was placed on TCR beta sequences and their occurrence across donors. To decide whether each TCR beta V gene segment behaved as functional or pseudogenic, an earlier analysis of some 600 of the donors relied on high-throughput TCR beta sequencing. Donor age, sex, ethnicity and CMV serostatus were compiled together with the repertoire data. Genome-wide SNP genotypes for about three fifths of the 666 donors were used in a later genetic analysis, which treated that subset as a discovery cohort. Every discovery cohort repertoire had been produced on one sequencing platform. Both class I and class II loci were covered by HLA typing, at four-digit resolution. Typing coverage varied by locus: roughly 629-630 donors for A, B, C, DRB1 and DQB1; approximately 560 for DQA1; over 600 for DPA1; roughly 470 for DPB1. Roughly 5 DR-DQ haplotypes were handled as single units for association and clustering, since linkage in the cohort was strong. Among about 370 genotyped donors of the cohort, an average of about 240,000 unique TCR beta nucleotide sequences was sequenced per donor, of which roughly 17% were non-productive.

The receptor library was made with the immunoSEQ multiplex PCR assay. For the multiplex PCR, a mixture combining 60 forward primers for TCR Vbeta segments and 13 reverse primers for TCR Jbeta segments was used. The CDR3 region of rearranged TCR beta genes was amplified from genomic DNA by a multiplex PCR assay. Amplified TCR beta libraries were sequenced as 87-base-pair reads on the Illumina HiSeq System. On the authors' methods: A later analysis counted approximately 74 million unique TCR beta chains across the roughly 700 repertoires, and around 12 million of these chains were shared by at least two donors. A nearest-neighbor algorithm error-corrected the raw reads and collapsed the reads into unique sequences, merging closely related sequences to remove PCR and sequencing errors. To assign V, D and J gene segments, CDR3 sequences were aligned to IMGT reference sequences. Each retained sequence needed at least a six-nucleotide match to both a V gene segment and a J gene segment. Rearrangements were called productive when the CDR3 lacked stop codons and stayed in frame with V and J; all others were non-productive. Following IMGT convention, CDR3 was defined as the stretch from the second conserved V-encoded cysteine up to the conserved J-encoded phenylalanine. The earlier analysis of about 610 of the donors excluded sequences that lacked an unambiguous match to a single V gene segment. An earlier analysis of several hundred of the donors classified V segments as functional when productive rearrangements were above 56.7% and as segregating when the standard deviation between donors was above 5%. A statistical classification framework was built to diagnose cytomegalovirus status from the catalog of TCR beta chain sequences. In a later analysis, V and J genes were assigned by comparing TCR nucleotide sequences against IMGT/GENE-DB human TR gene sequences. Using the TCRdist pipeline, a later analysis assigned CDR3 sequences along with most-parsimonious VDJ recombination scenarios. In a later analysis, each TCR beta chain was defined by its CDR3 amino acid sequence together with its V-gene family, and reads without a unique V-gene family were excluded. In a later analysis, approximately 590 highly shared, low-generation-probability nucleotide sequences were removed to address suspected cross-contamination and a sequencing artifact. A later analysis calculated a clonal expansion index for each public chain from normalized within-repertoire ranks of inferred template counts. A later analysis computed generation probabilities with a VDJ recombination model fitted to out-of-frame rearrangements, and checked the results against IGoR. In a later analysis, TCR-TCR, TCR-HLA and TCR-CMV co-occurrence was scored with hypergeometric tests, and a repertoire-size bias correction was applied to TCR pairs. In a later analysis, false discovery rates were estimated by permuting HLA or CMV assignments 20 times. In a later analysis, co-occurring TCRs were grouped with DBSCAN, and TCRdist sequence similarity was added when clustering was performed within HLA-allele-positive subsets. For co-occurrence clustering, repertoires with fewer than 30,000 or more than 120,000 public chains were excluded, along with 4 to 6 repertoires with anomalous nucleotide sharing. TCRdb limited this immuneACCESS table to in-frame rearrangements with V and J called. A share of clones is missing; checked studies link under half to unresolved V genes, and the rest is unexplained. V, J and clone size reflect that table, while D and trimming were determined from the DNA. Counted in this sample were about 200,000 clones; about 77% of them appeared once. Jointly, the top ten make up roughly 2% of the sample.

The CDR3 has 14 amino acids, counting the end cysteine and phenylalanine. The sequence is cut down to CDR3 DNA, 42 bases in frame from base 1. The germline V gene (reference sequence) provides CDR1 SEHNR and CDR2 FQNEAQ. Trimming at the junction amounts to 7 bases on V and 4 bases on J, and the germline ends lie 14 bases apart. General findings and caveats noted by the study authors: Because some donors lacked HLA typing at each locus, the association tests relied only on the typed subset. In a later analysis, HLA-associated TCR beta chains showed more clonal expansion and lower generation probabilities than non-associated chains that were equally common. CMV serostatus was the only immune exposure information available for the cohort. A group of highly shared sequence variants was considered likely to be a technical artifact of the sequencing pipeline. In an earlier analysis of 587 of the donors, most TCR beta V segments appeared in productive rearrangements about 87% or about 30% of the time, broadly matching IMGT annotations. Correlated functional status among segregating V segments might reflect linkage disequilibrium, but an unknown experimental factor could not be ruled out. The study listed 170 or so TCR beta chains as associated with cytomegalovirus. The authors suggested that the approach could potentially be generalized to other disease states and immunological phenotypes. When HLA alleles, especially DR and DQ, strongly co-occurred, attributing TCR associations to individual alleles was difficult. Because counts were too low, about 15 rarely observed V segments, including chromosome 9 orphons, were left out of the earlier analysis of some 640 of the donors. Because the 87-base-pair reads could not distinguish some IMGT-functional V segments, including TRBV6-2 and TRBV6-3, those segments were excluded. This cohort had only TCR beta chains sequenced, and the lack of alpha or paired-chain data limited which features could be detected. In a later genetic analysis, fewer N-insertions in productive TCRs were reported among donors in an Asian-associated ancestry cluster than the approximately 670-donor mean. According to a later analysis, most CMV-associated TCR beta chains appeared to be HLA-restricted, and the HLA associations seemed to be driven largely by CMV exposure. A later analysis found that TCR association rates varied across HLA loci, with DRB1 alleles showing the most associated TCRs and HLA-C alleles the fewest. In vitro tests confirmed that three of the cytomegalovirus-associated TCR beta chains recognize cytomegalovirus antigens. Roughly uniform sequencing depth across donors was assumed in presence/absence analyses, although this assumption may not hold. In a later genetic analysis, a missense DCLRE1C variant was associated with V-gene and J-gene trimming of TCR beta chains, and the association was replicated in an independent cohort. A later analysis associated about 17,000 TCR beta sequences with specific HLA alleles at a false discovery rate of 0.05. Most TCR sequences were observed very rarely across donors, whereas some public TCRs were present in many individuals. The classifier was reported to diagnose cytomegalovirus status with high specificity and sensitivity in both the original and validation cohorts. A later analysis reported that several top co-occurrence clusters appeared linked to parvovirus B19, influenza, CMV and Epstein-Barr virus. A further reported finding was that TCR beta sequences accurately predicted the HLA-A and HLA-B alleles for most subjects in the first cohort.

The cohort consisted of approximately 690 healthy bone marrow donors. All cohort members were sampled while nominally healthy, although unrecorded immune exposures were likely present. The donor tested CMV seropositive, placing the donor among the 310 or so seropositive members of the cohort. Each donor provided a peripheral blood sample, and peripheral blood mononuclear cells were used for TCR beta sequencing. Genomic DNA was extracted from the blood cell samples with the Qiagen DNeasy Blood Extraction Kit. In regard to this clone: Its antigen has not been determined. No base-level quality is on record; no much larger clone is a single base apart.

The sequencing sample was made of PBMCs. This receptor chain uses TRBV7-9 and TRBJ2-1; a tentative D match to TRBD1 spans 6 bases. The TCR originated in a woman under 40 in good health and CMV-seropositive. The DNA is TGTGCCAGCATTCCTCCCGACAGGTACAATGAGCAGTTCTTC. Translated, it gives CASIPPDRYNEQFF.